This T cell receptor (beta chain) came from a study of T cell responses to AZD1222 COVID-19 vaccine. The study's findings and limits: Of spike-specific TCRs, nearly half reportedly target regions left unmutated in variants. Females made up more of the donors, who were largely white British, and clonal diversity may have come out too low. The peak T cell response came first, and repertoires were sampled only after it.

Remarks on this clone: Antigen: not known.

Investigators merged groups given second doses at roughly 4 or roughly 12 weeks. Generated by immunoSEQ multiplex PCR, the TCRdb table keeps only in-frame clones and is missing some. The data show 90,000 to 100,000 clones, with around 85% seen just once and 4.5% held by the top ten. CDR1 and CDR2 (germline): SEHNR, FQNEAQ (reference sequence). CDR3 length: 16 amino acids. Trimming cost V 4 bases and J 5 bases; bases outside gene matches: 9. This specimen consisted of peripheral blood, obtained 28 days after the second AZD1222 dose. The sequence was obtained from an adult who received the AZD1222 COVID-19 vaccine. This rearrangement joins TRBV7-9 to TRBJ2-3; 10 bases match TRBD2. Here the CDR3 reads CASSYPLAGDRDTQYF. CDR3 DNA sequence: TGTGCCAGCAGCTATCCGCTAGCGGGGGACCGAGATACGCAGTATTTT.